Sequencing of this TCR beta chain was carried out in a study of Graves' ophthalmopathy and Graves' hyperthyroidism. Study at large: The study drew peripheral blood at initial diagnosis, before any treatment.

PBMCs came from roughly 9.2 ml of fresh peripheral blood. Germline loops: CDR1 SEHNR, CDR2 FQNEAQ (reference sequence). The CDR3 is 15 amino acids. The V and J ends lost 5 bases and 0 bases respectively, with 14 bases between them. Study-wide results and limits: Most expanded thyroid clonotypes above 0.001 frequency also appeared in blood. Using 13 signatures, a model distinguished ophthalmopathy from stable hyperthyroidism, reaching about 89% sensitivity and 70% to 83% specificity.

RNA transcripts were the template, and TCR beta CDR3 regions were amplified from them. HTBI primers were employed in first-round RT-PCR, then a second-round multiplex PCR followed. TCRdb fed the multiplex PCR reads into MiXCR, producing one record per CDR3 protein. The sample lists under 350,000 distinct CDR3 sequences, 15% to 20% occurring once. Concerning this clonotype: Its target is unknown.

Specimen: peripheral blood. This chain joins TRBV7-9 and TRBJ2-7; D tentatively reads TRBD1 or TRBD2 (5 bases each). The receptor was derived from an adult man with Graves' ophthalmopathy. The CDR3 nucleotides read TGTGCCAGCAGCCCGTTTGGGACCGACTCCTACGAGCAGTACTTC. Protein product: CASSPFGTDSYEQYF.